A single sample is the source of the 18 T cell receptor beta chains below, sequenced in a study of T-cell reconstitution after alpha-beta-depleted transplantation in children. This sample's TCRbeta library carried unique molecular identifier barcodes. Via MiXCR, TCRdb re-called the PCR reads, giving one row per CDR3 protein. This table holds 490,000 or so distinct CDR3 sequences, under 15% found once. The sequencing here drew on PBMCs from the stem cell graft donor, taken from the stem cell graft. The receptors were sampled from a human donor who donated a stem cell graft to a child with combined immunodeficiency.

The table lists this clonotype with many counts. The chain links TRBV13 to TRBJ2-5; D is perhaps TRBD1 (6 bases). CDR1 is PRHDT, CDR2 FYEKMQ, per germline (reference sequence). This CDR3 spans 14 amino acids. V lost 4 bases and J lost 5, with 14 bases in between. CDR3 coding DNA: TGTGCCAGCAGCTCTTCACAGGGCCGGGAGACCCAGTACTTC. Protein sequence: CASSSSQGRETQYF. The variable domain in full, completed from reference TRBV13 and TRBJ2-5, reads AAGVIQSPRHLIKEKRETATLKCYPIPRHDTVYWYQQGPGQDPQFLISFYEKMQSDKGSIPDRFSAQQFSDYHSELNMSSLELGDSALYFCASSSSQGRETQYFGPGTRLLVL.

This clonotype was observed a handful of times. The chain links TRBV5-1 to TRBJ1-1; 7 bases align to TRBD1. The V gene's germline CDR1 is SGHRS and CDR2 YFSETQ. With V trimmed by 4 bases and J by 1 base, 7 bases remained unmatched. This CDR3 region has 15 residues. For the CDR3, the DNA is TGCGCCAGCAGCATAAGGACAGGACCGAACACTGAAGCTTTCTTT. Translating it yields CASSIRTGPNTEAFF.

This rearrangement joins TRBV2 to TRBJ2-1, with 10 bases fitting TRBD2. V was pared by 6 bases and J by 2 bases, with 7 bases of the junction left unmatched. Looked up from germline, CDR1 is SNHLY and CDR2 is FYNNEI. This CDR3 comprises 16 residues. CDR3 DNA sequence: TGTGCCAGCAGACCTCGGACTAGCGGCACCTACAATGAGCAGTTCTTC. It encodes CASRPRTSGTYNEQFF. Drawing the rest from reference TRBV2 and TRBJ2-1, the complete variable domain is EPEVTQTPSHQVTQMGQEVILRCVPISNHLYFYWYRQILGQKVEFLVSFYNNEISEKSEIFDDQFSVERPDGSNFTLKIRSTKLEDSAMYFCASRPRTSGTYNEQFFGPGTRLTVL.

This clonotype was seen a few times. The CDR3 spells CASSPPYSTDTQYF. The CDR3 DNA sequence: TGTGCCAGCTCACCACCATATAGCACAGATACGCAGTATTTT. This chain connects TRBV18 to TRBJ2-3; D unclear. The CDR3 totals 14 residues. V was trimmed by 0 bases and J by 0 bases, leaving 4 bases between them. CDR1 and CDR2 (germline): KGHSH, LQKENI.

This chain connects TRBV29-1 to TRBJ1-1, with D uncertain. Germline V gene sequence: CDR1 SQVTM, CDR2 ANQGSEA. The V end lost 6 bases, the J end lost 5 bases, and 10 bases lay between the germline ends. The CDR3 sequence is 11 residues long. The DNA of the CDR3 is TGCAGCGTGGGCGGTCTGACTGAAGCTTTCTTT. It specifies CSVGGLTEAFF.

This clonotype was counted at least ten times. The chain joins TRBV27 to TRBJ2-1; D is undetermined. V was shortened by 3 bases and J by 7 bases, with 13 bases between the two germline ends. The length of the CDR3 is 14 residues. Germline V gene data show CDR1 as MNHEY and CDR2 as SMNVEV (reference sequence). Here the CDR3 reads CASSFSDKLNEQFF. The CDR3 coding sequence is TGTGCCAGCAGTTTTTCAGACAAATTAAATGAGCAGTTCTTC.

This clonotype has more than one count but fewer than ten. The rearrangement links TRBV6-1 to TRBJ2-3; 8 nucleotides align to TRBD1. V was clipped by 1 base and J by 2 bases; unmatched bases: 2. CDR3 length: 15 residues. Looked up from germline, CDR1 is MNHNS and CDR2 is SASEGT. CDR3 in DNA: TGTGCCAGCAGTGAAGGGACAGGGCACACAGATACGCAGTATTTT. Amino acids: CASSEGTGHTDTQYF.

Many counts were recorded for this clonotype. The chain uses TRBV20-1 and TRBJ2-7; TRBD2 matches at 11 bases. The germline gives CDR1 DFQATT, CDR2 SNEGSKA (reference sequence). V lost 3 bases and J lost 0; bases outside the gene matches: 10. This CDR3 is built from 17 residues. Here the CDR3 reads CSARAASGRTSSYEQYF. CDR3 sequence (DNA): TGCAGTGCTAGGGCGGCTAGCGGGAGGACAAGCTCCTACGAGCAGTACTTC.

A few counts support this clonotype. The rearrangement links TRBV12-3 or TRBV12-4 to TRBJ1-2, with D perhaps TRBD1 (5 bases). Deletions cut 6 bases from V and 5 bases from J, with 10 bases between. This CDR3 has 12 amino acids. CDR3 in DNA: TGTGCCAGCAGCGCAGGGTTGTATGGCTACACCTTC. Protein: CASSAGLYGYTF.

Many counts were recorded for this clonotype. The chain couples TRBV7-2 to TRBJ2-3, with TRBD2 matching 10 bases. Trimming removed 4 bases from V and 2 bases from J; junction bases left unmatched: 3. The CDR3 is made up of 15 amino acids. CDR1 and CDR2 (germline): SGHTA, FQGNSA. The CDR3 here is CASSWTSGFTDTQYF. The CDR3 bases are TGTGCCAGCAGCTGGACTAGCGGATTCACAGATACGCAGTATTTT. Using reference TRBV7-2 and TRBJ2-3 for the parts outside the CDR3, the full variable domain is GAGVSQSPSNKVTEKGKDVELRCDPISGHTALYWYRQSLGQGLEFLIYFQGNSAPDKSGLPSDRFSAERTGGSVSTLTIQRTQQEDSAVYLCASSWTSGFTDTQYFGPGTRLTVL.

This clonotype was counted many times. V and J are TRBV6-6 and TRBJ2-1; 8 bases line up with TRBD2. V was clipped by 5 bases and J by 8 bases; unmatched bases: 5. Germline values: CDR1 MNHNY, CDR2 SVGAGI (reference sequence). This CDR3 has 13 amino acids. The chain's CDR3 is CASSGRTSYEQFF. In DNA, the CDR3 is TGTGCCAGCAGTGGGCGGACTAGCTATGAGCAGTTCTTC.

Of note for this clonotype: This may be a read error: a much more frequent sequence differs by one nucleotide. The rearrangement joins TRBV3-1 to TRBJ2-1; no reliable D call. Germline loops: CDR1 LGHDT, CDR2 YNNKEL (reference sequence). The CDR3 contains 15 residues. The CDR3 region has the DNA TGTGCCTGCAGCCAATTCAGTGCAGTCAGGAATGAGCAGTTCTTC. Translating it yields CACSQFSAVRNEQFF.

V and J are TRBV12-3 or TRBV12-4 and TRBJ1-6; D call uncertain. The V end lost 5 bases, the J end lost 16 bases, and 15 bases lay between the germline ends. There are 12 residues in the CDR3. The CDR3 here is CASSRHDLLLHF. CDR3 DNA: TGTGCCAGCAGTCGACACGACTTATTACTCCACTTT.

This chain links TRBV6-1 with TRBJ2-7; the match to TRBD2 covers 8 bases. The CDR3 length is 18 residues. The germline V gene has CDR1 MNHNS and CDR2 SASEGT. V dropped 6 bases and J dropped 4; count of bases not matched to a gene: 20. DNA of the CDR3: TGTGCCAGCAGCCTAACCGCACCGGGACTAGAGCTTTCGTACGAGCAGTACTTC. Its translation is CASSLTAPGLELSYEQYF.

V usage is TRBV13 and J usage is TRBJ2-7; D gene unclear. Germline loops: CDR1 PRHDT, CDR2 FYEKMQ (reference sequence). V lost 5 bases to trimming and J lost 5 bases, with 22 bases between them. The CDR3 contains 16 residues. The CDR3 reads CASSEANFGRNHEQYF. CDR3 sequence (DNA): TGTGCCAGCAGCGAGGCGAATTTTGGGCGTAACCACGAGCAGTACTTC.

The CDR3 nucleotides are TGCAGTGCTAGTCAGACAGGGAAAGAGACCCAGTACTTC. The encoded protein is CSASQTGKETQYF. The gene calls are TRBV20-1 and TRBJ2-5, with TRBD1 identical over 7 bases. This CDR3 spans 13 amino acids. Germline V gene sequence: CDR1 DFQATT, CDR2 SNEGSKA (reference sequence). Trimming at V came to 3 bases and at J to 3 bases, leaving 4 bases not matched to a gene.

The chain joins TRBV5-5 to TRBJ2-2; D perhaps matches TRBD1 (5 bases). CDR1 and CDR2 (germline): SGHKS, YYEKEE (reference sequence). V lost 0 bases, J lost 3 bases, and 9 bases lay in between. This CDR3 spans 15 amino acids. CDR3 coding DNA: TGTGCCAGCAGCTTGGGAGACAGATACACCGGGGAGCTGTTTTTT. This sequence encodes CASSLGDRYTGELFF.

The rearrangement links TRBV29-1 to TRBJ1-1; no clear D. The CDR3 has 15 amino acids. CDR1 is SQVTM, CDR2 ANQGSEA, per germline. Trimming took 4 bases from V and 2 from J, leaving 17 bases between them. The CDR3, as DNA: TGCAGCGTTGGAGAGTCAGGCCAGCGAAACACTGAAGCTTTCTTT. Translated, it gives CSVGESGQRNTEAFF.